The clone carrying this T cell receptor (beta chain) has only one observation. This sample was included in a study of blood T cell repertoires in COVID-19. In the study's own analysis: Amplified reference gene primers provided the basis for estimating nucleated cell counts. Here immunoSEQ multiplex PCR was the method, and the copy in TCRdb shows in-frame clones only, minus some. V, J and clone size are taken as reported in that table, and D and trimming were inferred from the DNA itself. The sample carries around 140,000 clones, roughly 73% recorded once. Germline V gene sequence: CDR1 LNHDA, CDR2 SQIVND (reference sequence). The CDR3 is 16 residues long. The J segment lost 5 bases and the V segment lost 5 bases, leaving 11 bases of the junction unmatched.

Material for sequencing was peripheral blood. The genes are TRBV19 and TRBJ2-5; 10 positions match TRBD1. The clonotype was recovered from a woman aged 45-59 years with active or convalescent COVID-19. As DNA, the CDR3 is TGTGCCAGTAGTTCCGACGTGGGACAGGGGCAGGAGACCCAGTACTTC. Its translation is CASSSDVGQGQETQYF.